This T cell receptor (beta chain) was recovered during a study of CD8 T cells in Susac syndrome. Negative isolation was used for CD8+ and CD4+ T cells, and FACS enrichment was applied to TEMRA cells. An input of roughly 0.45 to 1 ug of RNA was subjected to reverse transcription using random hexamers. A multiplex approach, immunoSEQ multiplex PCR, amplified TCR beta CDR3 across 54 Vbeta and 13 Jbeta. MiXCR, run by TCRdb on the immunoSEQ multiplex PCR reads, gives a single entry per CDR3 protein. The sample records 200,000 to 250,000 distinct CDR3 sequences, about 95% being singletons. This CDR3 is 13 amino acids long. Germline CDR1 and CDR2: DFQATT and SNEGSKA (reference sequence). The junction had 11 bases not matched to a gene; V was cut back by 0 bases and J by 13 bases.

The clonotype originates from a human donor with Susac syndrome. The chain uses TRBV20-1 and TRBJ2-5, with TRBD2 matching 7 bases. Sequenced material: CD4+ T cells from PBMCs. Here the CDR3 reads CSARDSGVSSGYF. The CDR3 region has the DNA TGCAGTGCTAGAGATTCTGGAGTATCTAGCGGGTACTTC.